The 18 T cell receptor beta chains below all came from one sample that was sequenced in a study of OX40 agonist ivuxolimab in advanced cancers. The assay was immunoSEQ multiplex PCR, and TCRdb's table has in-frame clones only and misses some. Among approximately 70,000 clones listed, 85% to 90% were seen once. Sequencing was performed on CD4+ or CD8+ T cells sorted from blood, taken in a trial of the OX40 agonist ivuxolimab. Every receptor here comes from an adult with an advanced solid tumor such as melanoma, head and neck, liver or kidney cancer.

This rearrangement joins TRBV6-1 to TRBJ2-3; 12 bases match TRBD2. After removal of 6 bases from V and 4 bases from J, the junction contained 2 bases not matched to a gene. CDR1 and CDR2 from the germline V gene are MNHNS and SASEGT. CDR3 size: 14 residues. CDR3 amino acids: CASRTSGSPDTQYF. In nucleotides, the CDR3 is TGTGCCAGCAGGACTAGCGGGAGTCCAGATACGCAGTATTTT.

J is TRBJ2-2 and V is TRBV4-1, with TRBD1 as a possible D gene (6 bases). The V end was cut by 3 bases, the J end by 4 bases, with 9 bases between. CDR3 length: 14 amino acids. Looked up from germline, CDR1 is MGHRA and CDR2 is YSYEKL. This CDR3 reads CASSQDSRTGELFF. CDR3 bases: TGCGCCAGCAGCCAGGACAGCCGCACCGGGGAGCTGTTTTTT.

This chain joins TRBV11-3 and TRBJ1-1; no firm D call. The CDR3 totals 12 residues. Per germline, CDR1 SGHNT and CDR2 YENEEA. V lost 0 bases and J lost 5, with 4 bases in between. Here the CDR3 reads CASSLEYTEAFF. For the CDR3, the DNA is TGTGCCAGCAGCTTAGAATATACTGAAGCTTTCTTT.

The chain is built from TRBV18 and TRBJ2-1; TRBD1 matches 9 bases. V shed 6 bases, J shed 6 bases, and the junction held 6 bases outside the gene matches. The CDR3 is 14 amino acids. The germline CDR1 and CDR2 sequences are KGHSH and LQKENI. The CDR3 DNA reads as TGTGCCAGCTCGCCCTCGACAGGGGGCAATGAGCAGTTCTTC. Translating gives CASSPSTGGNEQFF.

The chain recombines TRBV6-5 with TRBJ2-2; TRBD2 agrees at 14 bases. With V trimmed by 8 bases and J by 7 bases, 3 bases remained unmatched. Per germline, CDR1 MNHEY and CDR2 SVGAGI. This CDR3 spans 14 amino acids. The CDR3 region is CASRLAGGDGELFF. The CDR3 nucleotides are TGTGCCAGCCGACTAGCGGGAGGGGACGGGGAGCTGTTTTTT.

This sequence joins TRBV27 and TRBJ1-1, with D tentatively TRBD1 (5 bases). The CDR3 is 15 amino acids. Germline CDR1 and CDR2: MNHEY and SMNVEV (reference sequence). Trimming removed 3 bases at V and 10 bases at J, with 21 bases between. CDR3 sequence: CASSFGGGGRGRAFF. CDR3 nucleotides: TGTGCCAGCAGTTTTGGTGGTGGAGGTAGGGGACGAGCTTTCTTT.

The chain combines TRBV15 with TRBJ2-3; the match to TRBD2 covers 11 bases. Germline-derived CDR1 and CDR2 are LNHNV and YYDKDF (reference sequence). Trimming took 2 bases from V and 3 from J; bases not matched to a gene: 16. CDR3 length equals 20 residues. In nucleotides, the CDR3 is TGTGCCACCAGCAGATCACCGACTAGCGGGATGTTGGGTGAAACAGATACGCAGTATTTT. Its protein is CATSRSPTSGMLGETDTQYF.

V gene TRBV28 combines with J gene TRBJ1-1; D unresolved. Germline V gene lookup returns CDR1 MDHEN and CDR2 SYDVKM. The CDR3 length is 12 residues. Trimming took 3 bases from V and 3 from J, leaving 5 bases between them. The CDR3 is CASSFLDTEAFF. CDR3 nucleotides: TGTGCCAGCAGTTTTCTTGACACTGAAGCTTTCTTT. Full variable domain (missing parts from reference TRBV28 and TRBJ1-1): DVKVTQSSRYLVKRTGEKVFLECVQDMDHENMFWYRQDPGLGLRLIYFSYDVKMKEKGDIPEGYSVSREKKERFSLILESASTNQTSMYLCASSFLDTEAFFGQGTRLTVV.

J is TRBJ1-2 and V is TRBV15, with D maybe TRBD1 (6 bases). The CDR3 is 15 residues long. Trimming shortened V by 0 bases and J by 2 bases, and 10 bases separated the two germline ends. Germline V CDR1 and CDR2: LNHNV, YYDKDF (reference sequence). In DNA, the CDR3 is TGTGCCACCAGCAGAGATCCAGGACAGAACTATGGCTACACCTTC. Translated, it gives CATSRDPGQNYGYTF. Full variable domain (remainder filled in from reference TRBV15 and TRBJ1-2): DAMVIQNPRYQVTQFGKPVTLSCSQTLNHNVMYWYQQKSSQAPKLLFHYYDKDFNNEADTPDNFQSRRPNTSFCFLDIRSPGLGDTAMYLCATSRDPGQNYGYTFGSGTRLTVV.

This clone was observed a single time. The chain combines TRBV5-1 with TRBJ2-7; 7 bases are a match to TRBD1. This CDR3 contains 14 residues. V dropped 3 bases and J dropped 3; count of bases not matched to a gene: 6. CDR1 is SGHRS, CDR2 YFSETQ, per germline. The CDR3 nucleotides are TGCGCCAGCAGCTCCCGACAGGGCAGCTACGAGCAGTACTTC. Its protein is CASSSRQGSYEQYF.

This clone occurred a few times. V gene TRBV7-3 combines with J gene TRBJ2-1; 8 bases match TRBD2. The V segment lost 4 bases and the J segment 5 bases; nucleotides outside the gene matches: 1. The germline gives CDR1 SGHTA, CDR2 FQGTGA. This CDR3 spans 13 amino acids. This CDR3 is CASSSGLDNEQFF. The CDR3 nucleotides read TGTGCCAGCAGCTCGGGACTAGACAATGAGCAGTTCTTC.

This clone showed up just once. The chain is built from TRBV6-5 and TRBJ2-1; TRBD1 is a possible D gene (5 bases). From germline, CDR1 is MNHEY and CDR2 SVGAGI. The ends were cut back, 5 bases at V and 10 bases at J, with 15 bases in the middle. The CDR3 totals 13 residues. The CDR3 region is CASSLDHSGEQFF. CDR3 DNA: TGTGCCAGCAGTCTAGACCACTCAGGGGAGCAGTTCTTC.

The V and J genes are TRBV5-6 and TRBJ1-1; no clear D. Trimming took off 6 bases at V and 0 bases at J, with 12 bases between the two ends. CDR3 size: 14 residues. The germline V gene has CDR1 SGHDT and CDR2 YYEEEE. In DNA, the CDR3 is TGTGCCAGCATAAAGGCGGCCTTGAACACTGAAGCTTTCTTT. Translation: CASIKAALNTEAFF.

This sequence joins TRBV6-4 and TRBJ2-3; possible D gene TRBD2, 5 bases. The CDR3 extends over 15 amino acids. CDR1 is MRHNA and CDR2 is SNTAGT in the germline V gene. Trimming took 3 bases from V and 5 from J, leaving 15 bases between them. The CDR3 protein is CASSESGGGRDTQYF. CDR3 bases: TGTGCCAGCAGTGAGAGCGGCGGTGGTAGAGATACGCAGTATTTT.

The rearrangement uses TRBV28 and TRBJ1-5; 9 nucleotides line up with TRBD1. J was trimmed by 2 bases and V by 3 bases; bases with no gene match: 8. Per germline, CDR1 MDHEN and CDR2 SYDVKM. The CDR3 runs 17 residues. CDR3 in amino acids: CASSFPGTGRGNQPQHF. CDR3 DNA: TGTGCCAGCAGTTTCCCCGGGACAGGGAGGGGCAATCAGCCCCAGCATTTT.

The rearrangement uses TRBV7-9 and TRBJ2-1, with D perhaps matching TRBD1 or TRBD2 (5 bases each). Trimming removed 7 bases from V and 10 bases from J, with 14 bases in between. Germline loops: CDR1 SEHNR, CDR2 FQNEAQ (reference sequence). The CDR3 spans 12 residues. Written as DNA, the CDR3 is TGTGCCAGCAACCTACTCAGGGACGAGCAGTTCTTC. Protein sequence: CASNLLRDEQFF.

The V call is TRBV2, the J call TRBJ2-2; D ambiguous. CDR3 length: 13 residues. CDR1 and CDR2 from the germline V gene are SNHLY and FYNNEI. V was cut by 1 base and J by 4 bases, with 4 bases left in between. The CDR3 sequence is CASSEDPTGELFF. CDR3 nucleotide sequence: TGTGCCAGCAGTGAAGATCCCACCGGGGAGCTGTTTTTT.

The chain joins TRBV10-3 to TRBJ1-1; a weak D match, TRBD1 (6 bases). Germline V gene data show CDR1 as ENHRY and CDR2 as SYGVKD. The CDR3 consists of 15 residues. V lost 2 bases to trimming and J lost 3 bases, with 13 bases between them. The CDR3 nucleotides are TGTGCCATCAGTGAGACAGGGTGGGCGGACACTGAAGCTTTCTTT. Its protein is CAISETGWADTEAFF.